The next 30 T cell receptor beta chains were all read from a single sample in a study of T cells in localized non-small cell lung cancer. Profiling relied on immunoSEQ multiplex PCR, and the TCRdb table lists in-frame clones only, not all of them. The sample carries 70,000 to 90,000 clones, more than 70% recorded once. The specimen comprised peripheral blood, sampled before any cancer treatment. All receptors come from a female donor at least 60 years old with stage I lung adenocarcinoma.

This chain connects TRBV28 to TRBJ2-7; D is unclear. The CDR3 extends over 15 amino acids. Trimming left V 5 bases short and J 0 bases short, with 14 bases between. The germline CDR1 and CDR2 sequences are MDHEN and SYDVKM. The CDR3 sequence: CASSPISASSYEQYF. CDR3 sequence (DNA): TGTGCCAGCAGTCCCATCTCGGCGAGCTCCTACGAGCAGTACTTC.

This chain joins TRBV20-1 and TRBJ2-3; unclear D gene. Germline V CDR1 and CDR2: DFQATT, SNEGSKA (reference sequence). The CDR3 loop spans 11 amino acids. V was cut by 3 bases and J by 2 bases, with 3 bases left in between. Here the CDR3 DNA reads TGCAGTGCTAGCTACACAGATACGCAGTATTTT. This translates into CSASYTDTQYF.

The chain has TRBV7-9 and TRBJ1-2, with TRBD1 matching 7 bases. The germline gives CDR1 SEHNR, CDR2 FQNEAQ (reference sequence). After removal of 4 bases from V and 7 bases from J, the junction contained 3 bases not matched to a gene. The CDR3 totals 12 residues. The CDR3: CASSWDSSGYTF. Written as DNA, the CDR3 is TGTGCCAGCAGCTGGGACAGTAGTGGCTACACCTTC.

This sequence joins TRBV11-2 and TRBJ2-7; weak D call: TRBD1 (6 bases). CDR1 is SGHAT, CDR2 FQNNGV, per germline. V lost 3 bases, J lost 1 base, and 13 bases lay in between. CDR3 length: 15 residues. CDR3 in DNA: TGTGCCAGCAGCTTCGCCGGGACATGGTCCTACGAGCAGTACTTC. Encoded protein: CASSFAGTWSYEQYF.

This clone was seen just once. The chain is built from TRBV7-9 and TRBJ2-3; possibly TRBD1 for D (5 bases). The germline gives CDR1 SEHNR, CDR2 FQNEAQ (reference sequence). Between the trimmed V and J ends, which lost 3 bases and 4 bases, there was a span of 11 bases. This CDR3 has 14 amino acids. CDR3 in DNA: TGTGCCAGCAGCTTCTCAGGGAACGCAGATACGCAGTATTTT. It codes for CASSFSGNADTQYF.

V and J are TRBV27 and TRBJ2-7; 8 bases map to TRBD1. From germline, CDR1 is MNHEY and CDR2 SMNVEV (reference sequence). This CDR3 comprises 12 residues. V shed 4 bases, J shed 11 bases, and the junction held 7 bases outside the gene matches. CDR3 sequence reads: CASSSGQGSKYF. The CDR3 DNA reads as TGTGCCAGCAGTTCCGGACAGGGCTCGAAGTACTTC.

The J gene is TRBJ2-6, the V gene TRBV4-3, with D uncertain. Germline CDR1 and CDR2: LGHNA and YSLEER. This CDR3 spans 17 amino acids. V gave up 0 bases and J gave up 0 bases, with 9 bases separating them. CDR3 DNA sequence: TGCGCCAGCAGCCAAGAAGACCGGAGCTCTGGGGCCAACGTCCTGACTTTC. Translation gives CASSQEDRSSGANVLTF.

This chain joins TRBV7-8 and TRBJ1-1; D may be TRBD1 (6 bases). Germline assignment: CDR1 SGHVS and CDR2 FQNEAQ. The CDR3 consists of 15 residues. Trimming pared 6 bases from V and 4 bases from J, leaving 18 bases between. The CDR3 DNA follows: TGTGCCAGCAGTTTTGTCAGGGGCGCTGGCACTGAAGCTTTCTTT. It codes for CASSFVRGAGTEAFF.

The gene calls are TRBV7-9 and TRBJ1-2; 7 nucleotides line up with TRBD1. Trimming removed 4 bases from V and 4 bases from J; junction bases left unmatched: 3. Germline V gene sequence: CDR1 SEHNR, CDR2 FQNEAQ (reference sequence). The CDR3 consists of 13 residues. CDR3 bases: TGTGCCAGCAGCTCAGACAGGGCCTATGGCTACACCTTC. Translation gives CASSSDRAYGYTF.

The chain recombines TRBV30 with TRBJ2-3, with 16 positions matching TRBD2. CDR3 length equals 16 residues. Losses at the gene ends were 6 bases for V and 1 base for J; bases not matched to a gene: 4. The germline CDR1 and CDR2 sequences are GTSNPN and SVGIG (reference sequence). DNA for the CDR3: TGTGCCTGTGGGACTAGCGGGGGGGTGGGCACAGATACGCAGTATTTT. Translated, it gives CACGTSGGVGTDTQYF.

V gene TRBV30 combines with J gene TRBJ1-2; D perhaps matches TRBD1 (5 bases). The CDR3 runs 15 residues. V dropped 1 base and J dropped 3 bases, with 15 bases sitting between them. Germline V gene lookup returns CDR1 GTSNPN and CDR2 SVGIG (reference sequence). CDR3: CAWSAREGIYYGYTF. CDR3 sequence (DNA): TGTGCCTGGAGTGCCAGGGAGGGTATTTACTATGGCTACACCTTC.

The CDR3 DNA reads as TGTGCCAGCAGCTCCAACAGAGCTCGGAACACTGAAGCTTTCTTT. Its translation is CASSSNRARNTEAFF. The rearrangement joins TRBV11-1 to TRBJ1-1, with D hard to call. This CDR3 region has 15 residues. Germline CDR1 SGHAT, CDR2 FQDESV (reference sequence). The V and J ends lost 4 bases and 1 base respectively, with 13 bases between them. The variable domain in full, completed from reference TRBV11-1 and TRBJ1-1, reads EAEVAQSPRYKITEKSQAVAFWCDPISGHATLYWYRQILGQGPELLVQFQDESVVDDSQLPKDRFSAERLKGVDSTLKIQPAELGDSAMYLCASSSNRARNTEAFFGQGTRLTVV.

The chain employs TRBV29-1 and TRBJ1-4; 11 bases match TRBD1. Germline V gives CDR1 SQVTM, CDR2 ANQGSEA. The CDR3 is 15 amino acids. V shed 3 bases and J 2 bases; nucleotides not matched to a gene: 2. In DNA, the CDR3 is TGCAGCGTTGAGGACAGGGGGCGGACTAATGAAAAACTGTTTTTT. This gives the protein CSVEDRGRTNEKLFF.

This clone was found many times. This chain joins TRBV5-1 and TRBJ1-3; TRBD1 might be the D (5 bases). The V end was cut by 3 bases, the J end by 5 bases, with 21 bases between. The CDR3 is made up of 17 amino acids. Germline V CDR1 and CDR2: SGHRS, YFSETQ. CDR3 region: CASSSGTALSLRNTIYF. Here the CDR3 DNA reads TGCGCCAGCAGCTCCGGGACTGCTTTATCCTTACGAAACACCATATATTTT.

This clone has just a few counts. This chain uses TRBV5-5 with TRBJ1-1; D remains unclear. The CDR3 runs to 14 residues. CDR1 and CDR2 from the germline V gene are SGHKS and YYEKEE (reference sequence). Trimming stripped 0 bases from V and 1 base from J, with 7 bases between. CDR3 nucleotide sequence: TGTGCCAGCAGCTTGGCCGCAGGGAACACTGAAGCTTTCTTT. Translating gives CASSLAAGNTEAFF.

This rearrangement joins TRBV11-3 to TRBJ1-1; 9 positions agree with TRBD1. CDR3 length: 13 residues. Looked up from germline, CDR1 is SGHNT and CDR2 is YENEEA. With 0 bases clipped from V and 11 bases from J, the junction kept 4 bases outside the gene matches. Here the CDR3 DNA reads TGTGCCAGCAGCTTAGACACAGGGGGCAGGGCTTTCTTT. Translating gives CASSLDTGGRAFF. The whole variable domain, filled in from reference TRBV11-3 and TRBJ1-1, reads EAGVVQSPRYKIIEKKQPVAFWCNPISGHNTLYWYLQNLGQGPELLIRYENEEAVDDSQLPKDRFSAERLKGVDSTLKIQPAELGDSAVYLCASSLDTGGRAFFGQGTRLTVV.

The J gene is TRBJ2-1, the V gene TRBV19, with TRBD2 matching 10 bases. The CDR3 totals 18 residues. Germline CDR1 and CDR2: LNHDA and SQIVND (reference sequence). V dropped 5 bases and J dropped 3; count of bases not matched to a gene: 13. The CDR3 is CASSRSRSGRTYYNEQFF. CDR3 DNA sequence: TGTGCCAGTAGTCGATCGCGTAGCGGGAGGACTTACTACAATGAGCAGTTCTTC.

This clone is a singleton in its sample. The chain has TRBV18 and TRBJ1-4; 7 nucleotides match TRBD1. The CDR3 is made up of 16 amino acids. The ends lost 3 bases at V and 6 bases at J; junction bases unmatched: 10. The germline V gene encodes CDR1 KGHSH and CDR2 LQKENI. The CDR3 sequence is CASSPSAQGTHEKLFF. In DNA, the CDR3 is TGTGCCAGCTCACCCTCCGCACAGGGGACACATGAAAAACTGTTTTTT.

The J gene is TRBJ2-2, the V gene TRBV27; tentative D call: TRBD1 (5 bases). The CDR3 spans 13 residues. Trimming shortened V by 5 bases and J by 6 bases, and 10 bases separated the two germline ends. Germline CDR1 reads MNHEY; CDR2 reads SMNVEV (reference sequence). CDR3 nucleotides: TGTGCCAGCAGTATAATAGGGGCCGGGGAGCTGTTTTTT. Translated, it gives CASSIIGAGELFF.

The chain combines TRBV5-4 with TRBJ1-2; tentative D call: TRBD1 (6 bases). V lost 6 bases and J 4 bases, leaving 19 bases between the germline ends. CDR1 and CDR2 from the germline V gene are SGHNT and YYREEE (reference sequence). The CDR3 is 15 residues long. The CDR3 sequence: CASTPTRQGSYGYTF. The CDR3 DNA is TGTGCCAGCACCCCAACCAGGCAGGGGTCCTATGGCTACACCTTC.

The V gene is TRBV19, the J gene TRBJ1-1, with TRBD1 identical over 12 bases. CDR3 size: 15 residues. With 8 bases clipped from V and 4 bases from J, the junction kept 8 bases outside the gene matches. Germline V gene sequence: CDR1 LNHDA, CDR2 SQIVND (reference sequence). CDR3 in DNA: TGTGCCAGTCGGGACAGGGGGCGCCCCGGCACTGAAGCTTTCTTT. This encodes CASRDRGRPGTEAFF.

This clone was recorded only once. CDR3 sequence: CASSKTAYEQYF. The CDR3, as DNA: TGTGCCAGCAGCAAGACAGCATACGAGCAGTACTTC. The chain uses TRBV7-9 and TRBJ2-7; D perhaps matches TRBD1 (5 bases). V was clipped by 5 bases and J by 4 bases, with 9 bases between them. CDR3 length: 12 amino acids. Germline CDR1 is SEHNR and CDR2 is FQNEAQ (reference sequence).

Only a few counts were recorded for this clone. This chain uses TRBV7-2 with TRBJ1-1; D not certain. The CDR3 is 13 amino acids. Germline CDR1 reads SGHTA; CDR2 reads FQGNSA. The V end was cut by 0 bases, the J end by 4 bases, with 6 bases between. DNA for the CDR3: TGTGCCAGCAGCTTAGCTACTTCCACTGAAGCTTTCTTT. This translates into CASSLATSTEAFF. The entire variable domain, with the rest obtained from reference TRBV7-2 and TRBJ1-1, is as follows: GAGVSQSPSNKVTEKGKDVELRCDPISGHTALYWYRQSLGQGLEFLIYFQGNSAPDKSGLPSDRFSAERTGGSVSTLTIQRTQQEDSAVYLCASSLATSTEAFFGQGTRLTVV.

The rearrangement uses TRBV4-2 and TRBJ2-7, with TRBD2 identical over 10 bases. This CDR3 is built from 16 residues. The germline V gene has CDR1 LGHNA and CDR2 YNFKEQ. V lost 4 bases, J lost 3 bases, and 9 bases stayed unmatched. The CDR3: CASSREPASGSYEQYF. For the CDR3, the DNA is TGTGCCAGCAGCCGAGAGCCTGCTAGCGGGAGCTACGAGCAGTACTTC.

This chain uses TRBV7-9 with TRBJ2-5; D might be TRBD1 (7 bases). Trimming stripped 10 bases from V and 4 bases from J, with 22 bases between. The CDR3 loop spans 15 amino acids. Germline-derived CDR1 and CDR2 are SEHNR and FQNEAQ (reference sequence). The CDR3 nucleotides are TGTGCCACCAATCCCTCACAGGGGCGGGGAGAGACCCAGTACTTC. Protein product: CATNPSQGRGETQYF.

The chain links TRBV30 to TRBJ1-4; 9 bases align to TRBD1. V shed 0 bases and J 8 bases; nucleotides not matched to a gene: 1. The germline V gene encodes CDR1 GTSNPN and CDR2 SVGIG (reference sequence). This CDR3 is built from 13 residues. In DNA, the CDR3 is TGTGCCTGGAGTGTACAGGGGGCGGAAAAACTGTTTTTT. This codes for CAWSVQGAEKLFF.

V usage is TRBV6-6 and J usage is TRBJ1-2; a weak D match, TRBD1 (6 bases). Germline V gene data show CDR1 as MNHNY and CDR2 as SVGAGI (reference sequence). The V end was cut by 8 bases, the J end by 4 bases, with 20 bases between. The CDR3 consists of 15 residues. CDR3 DNA sequence: TGTGCCAGCTCCATGGGGGGGGCGCATTCCTATGGCTACACCTTC. Protein product: CASSMGGAHSYGYTF.

This clone was detected a few times. The chain couples TRBV4-2 to TRBJ1-1; perhaps TRBD1 as D (5 bases). Germline V lookup: CDR1 LGHNA, CDR2 YNFKEQ. Trimming cost V 0 bases and J 6 bases, with 11 bases left between them. The length of the CDR3 is 14 residues. CDR3 DNA: TGTGCCAGCAGCCAAGACAGGGTTAAGGCTGAAGCTTTCTTT. Encoded protein: CASSQDRVKAEAFF.

This chain links TRBV6-5 with TRBJ2-3; D not certain. Germline V CDR1 and CDR2: MNHEY, SVGAGI. The CDR3 is made up of 13 amino acids. V lost 2 bases, J lost 4 bases, and 7 bases lay in between. CDR3 sequence (DNA): TGTGCCAGCAGTTACGCCAGCCCAGATACGCAGTATTTT. Its translation is CASSYASPDTQYF.

The V gene is TRBV5-1, the J gene TRBJ2-2; D may be TRBD1 or TRBD2 (6 bases each). Trimming took off 4 bases at V and 1 base at J, with 11 bases between the two ends. Germline V gene sequence: CDR1 SGHRS, CDR2 YFSETQ. The CDR3 is 15 amino acids. The CDR3 nucleotides read TGCGCCAGCAGCCCCGGGGGCCGGAACACCGGGGAGCTGTTTTTT. It specifies CASSPGGRNTGELFF.